This T cell receptor beta chain was recorded in a study of T cell clonality in common variable immunodeficiency. There are many counts of this clone. Its cognate antigen is unknown. The sequenced fragment ends 3 residues before the CDR3 boundary, so the rest is inferred from the germline J gene. Per germline, CDR1 MGHRA and CDR2 YSYEKL. Trimming took 2 bases from V and 3 from J, leaving 15 bases between them. This CDR3 is built from 16 residues. Sequencing input was equivalent genomic DNA from CVID and controls. Generated by immunoSEQ multiplex PCR, the TCRdb table keeps only in-frame clones and is missing some. The sample presents roughly 70,000 clones, none singletons. General study findings and limits: Compared with controls, CVID subjects had fewer shared TCRbeta clones.

The sample was peripheral blood mononuclear cells. The sequence was collected from a person aged 18-70 years in good health. The chain is built from TRBV4-1 and TRBJ2-3; D is possibly TRBD2 (7 bases). The covered CDR3 bases are TGCGCCAGCAGCCAACGTCGGGGGGCCGGGACAGATACG. Its protein is CASSQRRGAGTDT. In full, the CDR3 is CASSQRRGAGTDTQYF.